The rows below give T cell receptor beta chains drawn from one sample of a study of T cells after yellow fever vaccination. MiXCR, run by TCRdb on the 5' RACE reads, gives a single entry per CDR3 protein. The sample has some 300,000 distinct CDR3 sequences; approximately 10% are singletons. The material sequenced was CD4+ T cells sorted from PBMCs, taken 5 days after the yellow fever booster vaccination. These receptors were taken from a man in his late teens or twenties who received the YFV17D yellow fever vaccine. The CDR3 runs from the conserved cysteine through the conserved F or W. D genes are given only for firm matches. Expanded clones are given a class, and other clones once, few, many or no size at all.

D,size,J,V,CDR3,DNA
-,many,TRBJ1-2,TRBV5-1,CASSLAGTSGYTF,TGCGCCAGCAGCTTAGCCGGGACATCAGGCTACACCTTC
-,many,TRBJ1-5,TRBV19,CASRLDSNQPQHF,TGTGCCAGTCGTCTCGATAGCAATCAGCCCCAGCATTTT
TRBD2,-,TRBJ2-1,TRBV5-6,CASSLKVGLAGGEQFF,TGTGCCAGCAGCTTGAAGGTAGGACTAGCGGGGGGTGAGCAGTTCTTC
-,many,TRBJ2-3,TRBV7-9,CASSPRLPDTQYF,TGTGCCAGCAGCCCCCGGTTACCAGATACGCAGTATTTT
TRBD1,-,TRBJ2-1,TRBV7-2,CASSLAWDSSYNEQFF,TGTGCCAGCAGCTTAGCGTGGGACAGCTCCTACAATGAGCAGTTCTTC
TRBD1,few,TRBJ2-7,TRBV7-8,CASSLTGGQGWYEQYF,TGTGCCAGCAGCTTAACGGGGGGACAGGGGTGGTACGAGCAGTACTTC
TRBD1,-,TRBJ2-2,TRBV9,CASSVRGQGATGELFF,TGTGCCAGCAGCGTTAGAGGACAGGGGGCCACCGGGGAGCTGTTTTTT
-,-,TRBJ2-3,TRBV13,CASSLSEGLQYF,TGTGCCAGCAGCTTATCCGAGGGACTCCAGTATTTT
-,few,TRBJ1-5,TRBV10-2,CASSESPTGTQHF,TGCGCCAGCAGTGAGTCCCCAACCGGGACCCAGCATTTT
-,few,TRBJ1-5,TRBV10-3,CAISHGSNQPQHF,TGTGCCATCAGTCACGGGAGCAATCAGCCCCAGCATTTT
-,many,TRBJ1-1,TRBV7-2,CASSLLIWGGAGTEAFF,TGTGCCAGCAGCCTACTAATATGGGGGGGCGCGGGCACTGAAGCTTTCTTT
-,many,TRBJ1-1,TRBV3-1,CASSLTPGHLGDTEAFF,TGTGCCAGCAGCCTAACACCGGGACACCTCGGGGACACTGAAGCTTTCTTT
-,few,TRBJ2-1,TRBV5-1,CASSLARSSRTNEQFF,TGCGCCAGCAGCTTGGCCCGATCCTCCAGGACGAATGAGCAGTTCTTC
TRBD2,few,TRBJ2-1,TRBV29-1,CSVGPWGGSVNEQFF,TGCAGCGTAGGCCCGTGGGGGGGGAGTGTGAATGAGCAGTTCTTC
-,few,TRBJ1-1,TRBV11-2,CASSLVVGGLLMNTEAFF,TGTGCCAGCAGCTTAGTAGTTGGTGGGCTTCTGATGAACACTGAAGCTTTCTTT
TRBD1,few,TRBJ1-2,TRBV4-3,CASSRNSRQGGYGYTF,TGCGCCAGCAGCCGGAATTCCCGACAGGGCGGCTATGGCTACACCTTC
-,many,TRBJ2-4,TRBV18,CASSPEGDIQYF,TGTGCCAGCTCACCGGAGGGCGACATTCAGTACTTC
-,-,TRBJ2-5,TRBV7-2,CASSLTGPIRETQYF,TGTGCCAGCAGCTTAACAGGTCCCATTCGGGAGACCCAGTACTTC
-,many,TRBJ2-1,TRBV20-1,CSARDWQGDEQFF,TGCAGTGCTAGAGATTGGCAGGGCGATGAGCAGTTCTTC
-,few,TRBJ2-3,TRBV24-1,CATSTGTDTQYF,TGTGCCACCAGCACAGGGACAGATACGCAGTATTTT
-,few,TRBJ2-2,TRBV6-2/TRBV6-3,CATDPNTGELFF,TGTGCCACGGACCCGAACACCGGGGAGCTGTTTTTT
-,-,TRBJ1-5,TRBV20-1,CSATMTDQPQHF,TGCAGTGCTACAATGACAGATCAGCCCCAGCATTTT
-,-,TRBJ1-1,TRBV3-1,CASRGGPEAFF,TGTGCCAGCAGGGGTGGGCCTGAAGCTTTCTTT
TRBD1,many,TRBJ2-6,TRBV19,CASSPDRAGANVLTF,TGTGCCAGTAGTCCGGACAGGGCTGGGGCCAACGTCCTGACTTTC
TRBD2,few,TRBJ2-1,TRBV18,CASSPPGLAGNHEQFF,TGTGCCAGCTCACCACCCGGACTAGCGGGGAATCATGAGCAGTTCTTC